These T cell receptor beta chains were read from a single sample in a study of T cells in Graves' hyperthyroidism and ophthalmopathy. TCRdb re-derived calls from the multiplex PCR reads in MiXCR, one entry per CDR3 protein. The sample yields a few hundred thousand distinct CDR3 sequences, roughly 25% seen once. Sequenced sample: blood. Source of these receptors: a man aged 50 to 59 with Graves' hyperthyroidism. Both conserved end residues are part of each CDR3. The D gene is left open where the match is weak. Clone size is given for some rows only: seen once, a few or many times, or a class if the clone is expanded.

j_call v_call d_call clone_size cdr3_aa cdr3_nt
TRBJ2-5 TRBV30 TRBD2 . CAWSASGRLETQYF TGTGCCTGGAGTGCTAGCGGGAGGCTAGAGACCCAGTACTTC
TRBJ2-2 TRBV19 . . CASSIGRVETGELFF TGTGCCAGTAGTATAGGCAGGGTTGAGACCGGGGAGCTGTTTTTT
TRBJ1-5 TRBV28 . . CVTRAGAGNQPQHF TGTGTCACCCGGGCGGGGGCCGGCAATCAGCCCCAGCATTTT
TRBJ2-7 TRBV14 . few CASSQDEALPYEQYF TGTGCCAGCAGCCAAGACGAAGCGCTTCCTTACGAGCAGTACTTC
TRBJ1-4 TRBV4-2 TRBD1 . CASSQDGAGTANEKLFF TGTGCCAGCAGCCAAGACGGAGCCGGGACAGCTAATGAAAAACTGTTTTTT
TRBJ2-5 TRBV28 . few CASSVTGRETQYF TGTGCCAGCAGTGTGACAGGGAGGGAGACCCAGTACTTC
TRBJ2-1 TRBV19 TRBD2 few CASSTLDLAGAYNEQFF TGTGCCAGTAGTACCCTCGATCTAGCGGGGGCCTACAATGAGCAGTTCTTC
TRBJ2-1 TRBV7-3 TRBD1 . CASSPGTGPGEQFF TGTGCCAGCAGCCCCGGGACAGGGCCCGGCGAGCAGTTCTTC
TRBJ1-4 TRBV2 . . CASAGTRGGEKLFF TGTGCCAGCGCGGGAACAAGGGGAGGAGAAAAACTGTTTTTT
TRBJ2-7 TRBV10-2 TRBD2 . CASSNLAGGAGEQYF TGCGCCAGCAGCAACCTAGCGGGAGGAGCGGGCGAGCAGTACTTC